This T cell receptor beta chain stems from a study of control samples from healthy donors and cancer patients. Profiled with immunoSEQ multiplex PCR; TCRdb holds only in-frame clones, not every one. This sample carries approximately 100,000 clones, approximately 87% of them seen once, and the ten largest clones take less than 2.5%. The CDR3 length is 13 residues. V lost 0 bases, J lost 16 bases, and 9 bases stayed unmatched. The germline gives CDR1 SGHTA, CDR2 FQGNSA. The chain is built from TRBV7-2 and TRBJ2-1; 7 nucleotides match TRBD2. This sequence originates from a woman aged 40 to 50 in good health. Sequencing input: blood. CDR3 in DNA: TGTGCCAGCAGCTTAGCGGGGGGGGGACCGCGCTTCTTC. This sequence encodes CASSLAGGGPRFF. Combining the CDR3 with reference TRBV7-2 and TRBJ2-1 gives the whole variable domain GAGVSQSPSNKVTEKGKDVELRCDPISGHTALYWYRQSLGQGLEFLIYFQGNSAPDKSGLPSDRFSAERTGGSVSTLTIQRTQQEDSAVYLCASSLAGGGPRFFGPGTRLTVL.